Given below is one T cell receptor beta chain in context. Its antigen has not been determined. There are no base qualities to consult, and no much larger clone falls within one base. At one collaborating source in Seattle, patients were enrolled during active infection and were followed longitudinally through the course of disease. The collaborating institutions used their own protocols to collect whole blood in K2EDTA tubes. For TCRbeta analysis, collaborator samples were shipped as frozen whole blood, as isolated PBMCs, or as DNA extracted from either sample type. This entry comes from a study of blood T cell repertoires in COVID-19 (dated by TCRdb to 2018 to 2021). Notes on the research overall: Samples from collaborators originated in the United States, Italy and Spain and spanned both the acute and convalescent phases of COVID-19. The prospective study material was composed of cDNA or gDNA derived from T cells, B-cell-depleted T cells, or PBMCs. Subjects who had been exposed to COVID-19, were actively infected with it, or had recovered from it provided the deeply sampled blood TCRbeta repertoires that made up the dataset. The repertoires were released in a freely available public database intended as a resource for research on the immune response to SARS-CoV-2. The samples were drawn from the first 160 participants of the ongoing ImmuneRACE study and from over 950 subjects provided by 6 global collaborators. Sample metadata almost always included a de-identified subject ID, COVID-19 status, age in years and sex. HLA class I and class II types, where available, came from metadata supplied by the sample provider rather than from assay-based typing. Study-level results and caveats: The quantity of clinical and demographic metadata differed by source and by participant and was supplied without curation.

TCRbeta CDR3 regions were amplified from genomic DNA using the immunoSEQ Assay, a bias-controlled multiplex PCR. On the authors' methods: The number of nucleated cells in each sample was estimated by amplification of reference gene primers within the assay. To quantify the absolute abundance of each unique TCRbeta CDR3 rearrangement, sequence reads were collapsed and filtered. For each sample, productive Simpson clonality was calculated as the square root of Simpson's diversity index across productive rearrangements. As stored in TCRdb, this immuneACCESS dataset retains in-frame rearrangements with V and J assigned. A fraction of the clones does not appear; measured against another copy, unresolved V genes explain less than half of the discrepancy, and the remainder lacks a known reason. That table furnishes V, J and clone size, whereas the DNA furnished D and trimming. This sample is represented by some 220,000 clones; around 85% of them were singletons. Of the sample, 2.4% falls within the top ten clones.

According to the germline V gene (reference sequence), CDR1 reads LNHDA and CDR2 reads SQIVND. V has 5 bases trimmed and J has 1 base trimmed; junction bases matching no gene number 5. The CDR3 has 15 amino acids, counting the end cysteine and phenylalanine. Of the read, only the CDR3 DNA is kept; its 45 bases are in frame from base 1. The chain joins TRBV19 to TRBJ2-5, with 9 bases aligning to TRBD1. The source is an older woman with COVID-19, enrolled during active disease. The sequencing sample was made of peripheral blood. The nucleotide sequence reads as follows: TGTGCCAGTAGTTTCCCGACAGGGGGCCAAGAGACCCAGTACTTC. This encodes CASSFPTGGQETQYF.